These 30 T cell receptor beta chains were all obtained from the same sample, sequenced in a study of monozygotic twins with inflammatory bowel disease. From its re-call of the 5' RACE reads, TCRdb lists each CDR3 protein once, without DNA. This repertoire includes fewer than 400,000 distinct CDR3 sequences. Source material: blood. These receptors originate from a human donor with ulcerative colitis or Crohn's disease, or a healthy co-twin of an affected twin (not recorded which).

V gene TRBV7-2 combines with J gene TRBJ2-1; TCRdb indicates TRBD1, and absent DNA this call remains unverified. This CDR3 has 16 residues. Germline assignment: CDR1 SGHTA and CDR2 FQGNSA. The CDR3 spells CASSRKTGGYYNEQFF. Drawing the rest from reference TRBV7-2 and TRBJ2-1, the complete variable domain is GAGVSQSPSNKVTEKGKDVELRCDPISGHTALYWYRQSLGQGLEFLIYFQGNSAPDKSGLPSDRFSAERTGGSVSTLTIQRTQQEDSAVYLCASSRKTGGYYNEQFFGPGTRLTVL.

The chain links TRBV25-1 to TRBJ1-5. The CDR3 spans 15 residues. Per germline, CDR1 MGHDK and CDR2 SYGVNS. The CDR3 is CASSGSVYGNQPQHF.

The V call is TRBV12-3 or TRBV12-4, the J call TRBJ1-4. The CDR3 sequence is 12 residues long. The CDR3 here is CASSLHSEKLFF.

CDR3 sequence reads: CASSPSGGQYNEQFF. The chain joins TRBV5-1 to TRBJ2-1; TCRdb lists TRBD1, though no DNA is available to test this call. The CDR3 covers 15 residues. In germline, CDR1 is SGHRS, CDR2 YFSETQ. The full variable domain, rest sourced from reference TRBV5-1 and TRBJ2-1, is KAGVTQTPRYLIKTRGQQVTLSCSPISGHRSVSWYQQTPGQGLQFLFEYFSETQRNKGNFPGRFSGRQFSNSRSEMNVSTLELGDSALYLCASSPSGGQYNEQFFGPGTRLTVL.

V and J are TRBV20-1 and TRBJ1-5; as DNA is missing, the TRBD1 call by TCRdb cannot be tested. This CDR3 contains 16 residues. CDR1 is DFQATT and CDR2 is SNEGSKA in the germline V gene (reference sequence). CDR3 sequence: CSAIYYRGGSNQPQHF.

This chain connects TRBV28 to TRBJ2-7; TCRdb selects TRBD1, and the lack of DNA leaves this call unchecked. Germline assignment: CDR1 MDHEN and CDR2 SYDVKM. The CDR3 spans 15 residues. The CDR3 loop is CASSLPGGREYEQYF.

The chain links TRBV30 to TRBJ2-1. The germline gives CDR1 GTSNPN, CDR2 SVGIG (reference sequence). This CDR3 contains 15 residues. CDR3: CAWSGAASSYNEQFF.

J is TRBJ2-1 and V is TRBV4-3; without DNA, the TCRdb call of TRBD2 cannot be checked. This CDR3 region has 18 residues. Germline V gene data show CDR1 as LGHNA and CDR2 as YSLEER. The CDR3 sequence is CASSQLKTSGGALSEQFF.

The genes are TRBV20-1 and TRBJ2-3. CDR1 is DFQATT, CDR2 SNEGSKA, per germline (reference sequence). This CDR3 contains 14 residues. The CDR3 reads CSARFSSSTDTQYF.

This rearrangement joins TRBV20-1 to TRBJ1-2; absent DNA, TCRdb's TRBD1 call cannot be checked. CDR1 DFQATT and CDR2 SNEGSKA come from the germline V gene (reference sequence). The CDR3 consists of 12 residues. CDR3 protein: CSARQGARGYTF.

This rearrangement joins TRBV10-3 to TRBJ2-5; the D gene TCRdb calls, TRBD2, cannot be checked with no DNA. This CDR3 spans 15 amino acids. Germline CDR1 ENHRY, CDR2 SYGVKD. The CDR3 loop is CAISEGSSRGETQYF.

The CDR3 here is CASSLGGEKLFF. The rearrangement links TRBV23-1 to TRBJ1-4; TCRdb calls TRBD1, which cannot be checked without DNA. TRBV23-1 is given ORF status, its function remaining uncertain. The CDR3 is made up of 12 amino acids.

The chain has TRBV11-2 and TRBJ2-1; the TCRdb call, TRBD1, lacks DNA for checking. From germline, CDR1 is SGHAT and CDR2 FQNNGV. The CDR3 contains 13 residues. The CDR3 sequence: CASSSPRGNEQFF.

The J gene is TRBJ2-1, the V gene TRBV7-6; TCRdb proposes TRBD2, but this gene call is untestable without DNA. Looked up from germline, CDR1 is SGHVS and CDR2 is FNYEAQ. This CDR3 is 17 amino acids long. CDR3 residues: CASSFDPEGLAGDEQFF.

The rearrangement links TRBV7-9 to TRBJ2-7; TCRdb's assignment of TRBD1 cannot be checked, as there is no DNA. Germline V gene sequence: CDR1 SEHNR, CDR2 FQNEAQ (reference sequence). The CDR3 has 14 amino acids. The CDR3 reads CASSAHRDPYEQYF. The entire variable domain, with the rest obtained from reference TRBV7-9 and TRBJ2-7, is as follows: DTGVSQNPRHKITKRGQNVTFRCDPISEHNRLYWYRQTLGQGPEFLTYFQNEAQLEKSRLLSDRFSAERPKGSFSTLEIQRTEQGDSAMYLCASSAHRDPYEQYFGPGTRLTVT.

The chain is built from TRBV12-3 or TRBV12-4 and TRBJ1-1. CDR3 size: 15 residues. The CDR3 spells CASSLANRMNTEAFF.

The chain carries TRBV5-5 and TRBJ2-2; TCRdb picks TRBD1, but there is no DNA to check that call. The V gene's germline CDR1 is SGHKS and CDR2 YYEKEE (reference sequence). CDR3 length: 15 amino acids. The CDR3 region is CASSRTGGDTGELFF.

This chain uses TRBV6-5 with TRBJ2-7. The length of the CDR3 is 15 residues. The germline CDR1 and CDR2 sequences are MNHEY and SVGAGI. The CDR3: CASSYSAGVTYEQYF.

This chain uses TRBV23-1 with TRBJ1-4; there is no DNA to check the TCRdb D call of TRBD1. TRBV23-1 is flagged as an ORF with uncertain function. There are 15 residues in the CDR3. CDR3 region: CAPGQGTITNEKLFF.

The CDR3 protein is CASSSPNLMSHNEQFF. The chain recombines TRBV7-2 with TRBJ2-1. The CDR3 consists of 16 residues. Germline V gives CDR1 SGHTA, CDR2 FQGNSA.

J is TRBJ1-4 and V is TRBV7-2; TCRdb reports TRBD1, a call that lacks DNA to check it against. The CDR3 contains 15 residues. The V gene's germline CDR1 is SGHTA and CDR2 FQGNSA. Here the CDR3 reads CASSPRTGHNEKLFF.

The chain employs TRBV7-9 and TRBJ2-1; TCRdb outputs TRBD1, but without DNA this stays unchecked. This CDR3 has 14 residues. CDR1 and CDR2 (germline): SEHNR, FQNEAQ (reference sequence). CDR3 residues: CASSLEDLAGAQFF.

This chain joins TRBV7-2 and TRBJ1-2; the TCRdb D gene call, TRBD1, has no DNA to confirm it. Looked up from germline, CDR1 is SGHTA and CDR2 is FQGNSA. The CDR3 extends over 16 amino acids. Here the CDR3 reads CASSLTLAITNYGYTF.

The V and J genes are TRBV12-3 or TRBV12-4 and TRBJ1-3; TCRdb lists TRBD1, though no DNA is available to test this call. The CDR3 loop spans 16 amino acids. CDR3 sequence reads: CASSFWPGGGGNTIYF.

The chain couples TRBV5-8 to TRBJ2-2. The CDR3 length is 16 residues. Germline V lookup: CDR1 SGHTS, CDR2 YDEGEE. The CDR3 is CASSLYVGLNTGELFF.

This chain links TRBV20-1 with TRBJ2-7; the D call from TCRdb, TRBD1, cannot be confirmed without DNA. This CDR3 is built from 13 residues. CDR1 is DFQATT, CDR2 SNEGSKA, per germline (reference sequence). CDR3 sequence reads: CSANRDRVYEQYF.

This chain joins TRBV3-1 and TRBJ2-7; no DNA is available, so the TRBD1 call from TCRdb remains unchecked. Germline V gives CDR1 LGHDT, CDR2 YNNKEL (reference sequence). This CDR3 has 13 residues. CDR3: CASSQPQGYEQYF.

This chain joins TRBV27 and TRBJ2-4; with no DNA, the TCRdb D assignment of TRBD1 cannot be verified. The CDR3 spans 17 residues. The V gene's germline CDR1 is MNHEY and CDR2 SMNVEV (reference sequence). CDR3 loop: CASSFGSGTIAKNIQYF.

The chain carries TRBV29-1 and TRBJ2-3; with no DNA, the TCRdb D assignment of TRBD2 cannot be verified. Germline assignment: CDR1 SQVTM and CDR2 ANQGSEA. This CDR3 comprises 13 residues. The CDR3 here is CSVVAGATDTQYF.

The rearrangement uses TRBV12-3 or TRBV12-4 and TRBJ2-7; TCRdb names TRBD2, which stays unverified in the absence of DNA. This CDR3 has 13 amino acids. The CDR3 here is CASSHSSPSEQYF.